This T cell receptor (beta chain) came from a study of T cell repertoires in cytomegalovirus infection. A single record per CDR3 protein comes from TCRdb applying MiXCR to the reads. The sample has roughly 500,000 distinct CDR3 sequences, about two fifths seen once. Concerning this clonotype: Its antigen is unidentified.

Study findings and constraints: Adding up the frequency of public TCR beta families identified people who carried CMV plus the relevant HLA.

The sequence was obtained from a human donor in good health (CMV status not recorded). Some clones in this sample may be carry-over from other donors' samples. Sequenced here: cultured PBMCs, sampled from culture after CMV antigen stimulation.

The CDR3, as DNA: TGTGCCAGCAGGTTTGGGGGGGGCAGCGAGCAGTACTTC. The encoded protein is CASRFGGGSEQYF. The V and J genes are TRBV6-1 and TRBJ2-7; a weak D match, TRBD2 (7 bases). CDR1 is MNHNS and CDR2 is SASEGT in the germline V gene. This CDR3 comprises 13 residues. V was pared by 6 bases and J by 6 bases, with 15 bases between.